Presented here are 31 T cell receptor beta chains from one specimen sequenced in a study of CD4 T cell repertoires in COVID-19. Sequenced by immunoSEQ multiplex PCR; TCRdb stores in-frame clones only, minus some. The sample carries approximately 75,000 clones, around four fifths recorded once. Material: CD4+ T cells from peripheral blood, obtained after recovery from COVID-19. The receptors were gathered from a human donor who had COVID-19.

The chain carries TRBV10-3 and TRBJ2-1; unclear D gene. Germline V CDR1 and CDR2: ENHRY, SYGVKD. CDR3 size: 12 residues. The ends were cut back, 0 bases at V and 9 bases at J, with 6 bases in the middle. CDR3 nucleotide sequence: TGTGCCATCAGTGAGTCCCTCCGTGAGCAGTTCTTC. This translates into CAISESLREQFF.

This chain uses TRBV2 with TRBJ1-5; D is perhaps TRBD1 (5 bases). V lost 5 bases and J lost 1, with 9 bases in between. The CDR3 loop spans 14 amino acids. From germline, CDR1 is SNHLY and CDR2 FYNNEI. CDR3 DNA: TGTGCCAGCAGTTGGAGACAGAGCAATCAGCCCCAGCATTTT. Translation gives CASSWRQSNQPQHF.

The chain combines TRBV29-1 with TRBJ1-2, with 8 bases that match TRBD1. V lost 5 bases and J lost 8; bases outside the gene matches: 10. Germline assignment: CDR1 SQVTM and CDR2 ANQGSEA. This CDR3 region has 13 residues. This CDR3 is CSVMTRQGRGYTF. DNA of the CDR3: TGCAGCGTTATGACAAGACAGGGGCGAGGCTACACCTTC.

The gene calls are TRBV10-3 and TRBJ2-2; no reliable D call. Germline V gives CDR1 ENHRY, CDR2 SYGVKD. The V end lost 3 bases, the J end lost 5 bases, and 10 bases lay between the germline ends. This CDR3 spans 14 amino acids. CDR3 sequence reads: CAISDWGRTGELFF. DNA of the CDR3: TGTGCCATCAGTGATTGGGGAAGGACCGGGGAGCTGTTTTTT.

V gene TRBV20-1 combines with J gene TRBJ1-6; 11 nucleotides agree with TRBD1. CDR3 length equals 15 residues. Germline lookup yields CDR1 DFQATT and CDR2 SNEGSKA (reference sequence). Losses at the gene ends were 3 bases for V and 8 bases for J; bases not matched to a gene: 6. The CDR3 coding sequence is TGCAGTGCTAGTGGGACAGGGGGTCCCGATTCACCCCTCCACTTT. Residues: CSASGTGGPDSPLHF.

This rearrangement joins TRBV10-3 to TRBJ2-7, with D tentatively TRBD2 (6 bases). V was trimmed by 4 bases and J by 3 bases, leaving 19 bases between them. The CDR3 is made up of 16 amino acids. CDR1 is ENHRY and CDR2 is SYGVKD in the germline V gene. The CDR3 DNA is TGTGCCATCAGTGGGGGGGAACAGATGATCATCTACGAGCAGTACTTC. Translation gives CAISGGEQMIIYEQYF.

J is TRBJ1-5 and V is TRBV19; no reliable D call. V lost 2 bases, J lost 7 bases, and 12 bases lay in between. The CDR3 spans 14 residues. CDR1 is LNHDA, CDR2 SQIVND, per germline (reference sequence). CDR3: CASSILGVGQPQHF. For the CDR3, the DNA is TGTGCCAGTAGTATACTTGGGGTTGGGCAGCCCCAGCATTTT.

CDR3 region: CASSPPLRRSNNNEQFF. CDR3 nucleotides: TGTGCCAGCAGTCCCCCCCTTCGTAGAAGCAACAACAATGAGCAGTTCTTC. The chain couples TRBV6-6 to TRBJ2-1; D is ambiguous. The CDR3 contains 17 residues. Looked up from germline, CDR1 is MNHNY and CDR2 is SVGAGI (reference sequence). The ends were cut back, 5 bases at V and 5 bases at J, with 22 bases in the middle.

The chain has TRBV7-6 and TRBJ2-5; D not resolved. Trimming stripped 4 bases from V and 7 bases from J, with 10 bases between. Germline CDR1 and CDR2: SGHVS and FNYEAQ. The CDR3 loop spans 12 amino acids. The CDR3 DNA sequence: TGTGCCAGCAGCTCTAACTCCGGGACCCAGTACTTC. Translated: CASSSNSGTQYF.

This chain links TRBV7-8 with TRBJ1-1; a possible D gene is TRBD1 (6 bases). CDR1 is SGHVS and CDR2 is FQNEAQ in the germline V gene. This CDR3 contains 14 residues. Trimming took 5 bases from V and 1 from J, leaving 11 bases between them. CDR3 sequence reads: CASSPEGGNTEAFF. In DNA form, the CDR3 reads TGTGCCAGCAGCCCCGAGGGGGGGAACACTGAAGCTTTCTTT.

J is TRBJ1-1 and V is TRBV5-1; no reliable D call. Germline CDR1 reads SGHRS; CDR2 reads YFSETQ. V was cut by 0 bases and J by 5 bases, with 8 bases left in between. The CDR3 length is 13 residues. The CDR3 sequence is CASSLAEDTEAFF. The CDR3 nucleotides are TGCGCCAGCAGCTTGGCGGAGGATACTGAAGCTTTCTTT.

This clone was observed a few times. V is TRBV29-1 and J is TRBJ1-1; D unresolved. This CDR3 contains 12 residues. Germline V gives CDR1 SQVTM, CDR2 ANQGSEA. The V and J ends lost 4 bases and 2 bases respectively, with 8 bases between them. CDR3 nucleotide sequence: TGCAGCGTTGCCAGTACAAACACTGAAGCTTTCTTT. Its protein is CSVASTNTEAFF.

The table lists this clone with a count of one. The V and J genes are TRBV19 and TRBJ1-4; maybe TRBD1 (6 bases). The CDR3 is 15 amino acids. Germline V gene lookup returns CDR1 LNHDA and CDR2 SQIVND (reference sequence). V was pared by 7 bases and J by 8 bases, with 20 bases between. The CDR3 sequence: CASKGVGRKGEKLFF. CDR3 nucleotide sequence: TGTGCCAGTAAGGGGGTAGGGCGAAAGGGAGAAAAACTGTTTTTT. Filled out from reference TRBV19 and TRBJ1-4, the complete variable domain reads DGGITQSPKYLFRKEGQNVTLSCEQNLNHDAMYWYRQDPGQGLRLIYYSQIVNDFQKGDIAEGYSVSREKKESFPLTVTSAQKNPTAFYLCASKGVGRKGEKLFFGSGTQLSVL.

The gene calls are TRBV7-2 and TRBJ2-7, with 11 bases fitting TRBD2. CDR1 is SGHTA and CDR2 is FQGNSA in the germline V gene. The CDR3 is 15 amino acids. The V gene end was trimmed by 4 bases and the J gene end by 3 bases; junction bases not matched to a gene: 5. The CDR3 DNA reads TGTGCCAGCAGCTGGCGACTAGCGGGGAACTACGAGCAGTACTTC. Translated, it gives CASSWRLAGNYEQYF.

This clone was found once. CDR3 coding DNA: TGTGCCAGCAGCCAGTTACTAGCGGGAGGGAATGAGCAGTTCTTC. It translates to CASSQLLAGGNEQFF. The J gene is TRBJ2-1, the V gene TRBV3-1 (or the pseudogene TRBV3-2); 13 bases fit TRBD2. Germline lookup yields CDR1 LGHDT and CDR2 YNNKEL (reference sequence). CDR3 size: 15 residues. V gave up 3 bases and J gave up 7 bases; unmatched junction bases: 3.

The chain recombines TRBV27 with TRBJ2-1, with 15 positions matching TRBD2. There are 19 residues in the CDR3. V lost 8 bases to trimming and J lost 1 base; unmatched junction nucleotides: 12. CDR1 and CDR2 from the germline V gene are MNHEY and SMNVEV (reference sequence). The CDR3 loop reads CASLLIGTSGRTSYNEQFF. The CDR3, as DNA: TGTGCCAGCCTACTCATAGGGACTAGCGGGAGGACTTCCTACAATGAGCAGTTCTTC.

The chain links TRBV24-1 to TRBJ2-1; D perhaps matches TRBD2 (6 bases). Looked up from germline, CDR1 is KGHDR and CDR2 is SFDVKD. V lost 4 bases and J 1 base, leaving 10 bases between the germline ends. The CDR3 sequence is 15 residues long. CDR3 DNA sequence: TGTGCCACCAGTGACCGTAGCGGATCCTACAATGAGCAGTTCTTC. It translates to CATSDRSGSYNEQFF.

Only a few counts were recorded for this clone. The chain employs TRBV6-5 and TRBJ1-5, with a possible D match to TRBD1 (6 bases). V was clipped by 6 bases and J by 4 bases, with 10 bases between them. Germline CDR1 MNHEY, CDR2 SVGAGI. This CDR3 is 13 amino acids long. Here the CDR3 DNA reads TGTGCCAGCAGAAGGACAGATAATCAGCCCCAGCATTTT. As protein: CASRRTDNQPQHF.

The chain is built from TRBV6-2 or TRBV6-3 and TRBJ2-2; D might be TRBD1 (5 bases). The ends were cut back, 5 bases at V and 7 bases at J, with 11 bases in the middle. The germline gives CDR1 MNHEY, CDR2 SVGEGT. This CDR3 region has 13 residues. The CDR3 coding sequence is TGTGCCAGCAGTAGACAAACAGGCGGGGAGCTGTTTTTT. The encoded protein is CASSRQTGGELFF.

V gene TRBV30 combines with J gene TRBJ2-3, with D unresolved. V was trimmed by 0 bases and J by 3 bases, leaving 7 bases between them. The CDR3 has 13 residues. CDR1 and CDR2 (germline): GTSNPN, SVGIG (reference sequence). CDR3 bases: TGTGCCTGGAGTGTAATGGGAACAGATACGCAGTATTTT. Encoded protein: CAWSVMGTDTQYF.

V usage is TRBV2 and J usage is TRBJ2-6; D unclear. Germline V lookup: CDR1 SNHLY, CDR2 FYNNEI. Trimming shortened V by 8 bases and J by 1 base, and 18 bases separated the two germline ends. The CDR3 length is 17 residues. This CDR3 is CASGPTQLRSGANVLTF. The CDR3 DNA reads TGTGCCAGCGGGCCAACCCAACTCAGGTCTGGGGCCAACGTCCTGACTTTC.

The CDR3 region is CAWSVKRDEQYF. As DNA, the CDR3 is TGTGCCTGGAGTGTAAAGAGGGACGAGCAGTACTTC. The chain recombines TRBV30 with TRBJ2-7, with D possibly TRBD2 on 5 matching bases. CDR1 is GTSNPN and CDR2 is SVGIG in the germline V gene (reference sequence). CDR3 length: 12 residues. The ends were cut back, 0 bases at V and 5 bases at J, with 8 bases in the middle.

The chain links TRBV6-5 to TRBJ2-7; 8 bases fit TRBD1. Germline CDR1 MNHEY, CDR2 SVGAGI. This CDR3 has 13 residues. With V trimmed by 2 bases and J by 10 bases, 7 bases remained unmatched. In nucleotides, the CDR3 is TGTGCCAGCAGTTACGGGCAGGGGGCGTTACAGTACTTC. Translating it yields CASSYGQGALQYF.

The chain uses TRBV6-1 and TRBJ2-7; 7 bases are shared with TRBD1. This CDR3 region has 14 residues. V gave up 0 bases and J gave up 7 bases; unmatched junction bases: 6. Per germline, CDR1 MNHNS and CDR2 SASEGT. The CDR3: CASSEAGGSREQYF. CDR3 DNA sequence: TGTGCCAGCAGTGAAGCAGGGGGCTCGAGGGAGCAGTACTTC.

This clone was picked up a small number of times. The rearrangement joins TRBV6-6 to TRBJ1-5, with no clear D. In germline, CDR1 is MNHNY, CDR2 SVGAGI (reference sequence). There are 14 residues in the CDR3. V shed 7 bases and J shed 5 bases, with 15 bases lying between them. The CDR3 loop is CASTPGSLHQPQHF. Written as DNA, the CDR3 is TGTGCCAGCACCCCCGGCAGCCTTCATCAGCCCCAGCATTTT.

The J gene is TRBJ2-7, the V gene TRBV18; 8 positions match TRBD1. Germline trimming cut 3 bases from V and 7 bases from J; bases unmatched to any gene: 11. The CDR3 is made up of 15 amino acids. Looked up from germline, CDR1 is KGHSH and CDR2 is LQKENI. CDR3 region: CASSPQGQGLSEQYF. The CDR3 nucleotides read TGTGCCAGCTCACCCCAAGGACAGGGTCTGAGTGAGCAGTACTTC.

The V gene is TRBV5-1, the J gene TRBJ2-2; 7 bases fit TRBD1. Germline CDR1 SGHRS, CDR2 YFSETQ. This CDR3 has 14 residues. The J segment lost 4 bases and the V segment lost 6 bases, leaving 6 bases of the junction unmatched. The CDR3 bases are TGCGCCAGCAACGACAGGGCTAGCACCGGGGAGCTGTTTTTT. It specifies CASNDRASTGELFF.

The chain employs TRBV19 and TRBJ2-3; TRBD1 might be the D (6 bases). The germline V gene has CDR1 LNHDA and CDR2 SQIVND (reference sequence). V was pared by 2 bases and J by 0 bases, with 12 bases between. The length of the CDR3 is 16 residues. The CDR3 DNA reads as TGTGCCAGTAGTATAATGGCAGGGGTGAGCACAGATACGCAGTATTTT. As protein: CASSIMAGVSTDTQYF.

Comment on this clone: The junction departs from the called germline gene at one end, perhaps through a read error. This chain joins TRBV6-2 or TRBV6-3 and TRBJ2-3; TRBD2 matches at 16 bases. Germline V gene lookup returns CDR1 MNHEY and CDR2 SVGEGT. The CDR3 is 14 residues long. The DNA for the CDR3 is TGTGCCAGCAGTCCCGGGACTAGCGGGAGGGCTCGGGCATTT. It translates to CASSPGTSGRARAF.

The chain combines TRBV20-1 with TRBJ2-1, with unresolved D. CDR1 and CDR2 (germline): DFQATT, SNEGSKA (reference sequence). Trimming shortened V by 6 bases and J by 3 bases, and 6 bases separated the two germline ends. The CDR3 runs to 11 residues. The CDR3 DNA reads as TGCAGTGCCCGACTCTACAATGAGCAGTTCTTC. Its protein is CSARLYNEQFF.

The genes are TRBV7-8 and TRBJ2-7, with 10 nucleotides matching TRBD2. The CDR3 runs to 14 residues. Germline V gene data show CDR1 as SGHVS and CDR2 as FQNEAQ. V trimming: 5 bases; J trimming: 4 bases; junction bases outside the gene matches: 5. CDR3 region: CASSPLAGAYEQYF. The DNA for the CDR3 is TGTGCCAGCAGCCCGCTAGCGGGGGCGTACGAGCAGTACTTC. Full variable domain (remainder filled in from reference TRBV7-8 and TRBJ2-7): GAGVSQSPRYKVAKRGQDVALRCDPISGHVSLFWYQQALGQGPEFLTYFQNEAQLDKSGLPSDRFFAERPEGSVSTLKIQRTQQEDSAVYLCASSPLAGAYEQYFGPGTRLTVT.